This T cell receptor (beta chain) was found in a study of blood T cell repertoires in COVID-19. The wider study: PBMCs, B-cell-depleted T cells, or T cells were the source of the cDNA or gDNA that made up the material.

V gave up 0 bases and J gave up 2 bases, with 18 bases separating them. Per germline, CDR1 SGHKS and CDR2 YYEKEE (reference sequence). The CDR3 runs to 17 residues. Libraries were prepared by immunoSEQ multiplex PCR; TCRdb keeps only in-frame clonotypes and omits some of them. The sample gives 100,000 to 150,000 clones, roughly 90% of which show up once; roughly 2.2% is in the top ten. Those enrolled, adults aged roughly 18 to 89 years, came from fewer than 25 US areas. Sequenced sample: PBMCs or T cells enriched from blood (not recorded which). This receptor was taken from a woman aged 45-65 years who had recovered from COVID-19. The chain carries TRBV5-5 and TRBJ2-7, with D possibly TRBD1 on 6 matching bases. The CDR3 spells CASSLGPLRQVTYEQYF. For the CDR3, the DNA is TGTGCCAGCAGCTTGGGGCCCCTTCGACAGGTCACCTACGAGCAGTACTTC.